The clone carrying this TCR beta chain was observed a handful of times. No antigen is known for it. The authors obtained over 98% purity in all sorted populations. This record belongs to a study of beta chain features in type 1 diabetes. At the level of the study: Patients and healthy donors were similar in age, gender and cell yields. General study findings and limits: Researchers report that Type 1 diabetes patients had moderately but significantly shorter TCRB CDR3s across all four CD4+ subsets. Highly expressing activated T cells could be over-counted with a cDNA template.

What was sequenced were expressed TCRB transcripts, since all of the isolated RNA had been reverse transcribed. The protocol was immunoSEQ multiplex PCR, while the TCRdb copy is restricted to in-frame clones and leaves out a portion. The sample lists under 450,000 clones, more than 12% occurring once. Germline V lookup: CDR1 ENHRY, CDR2 SYGVKD. This CDR3 contains 16 residues. The J segment lost 5 bases and the V segment lost 5 bases, leaving 9 bases of the junction unmatched. The chain couples TRBV10-3 to TRBJ2-5; TRBD2 agrees at 12 bases. The TCR originated in a woman between 18 and 29 years old in good health. Sequenced sample: naive CD4+ T cells from blood. The CDR3 here is CAISRTSGKLVETQYF. CDR3 DNA sequence: TGTGCCATCAGTAGGACTAGCGGGAAATTAGTGGAGACCCAGTACTTC.